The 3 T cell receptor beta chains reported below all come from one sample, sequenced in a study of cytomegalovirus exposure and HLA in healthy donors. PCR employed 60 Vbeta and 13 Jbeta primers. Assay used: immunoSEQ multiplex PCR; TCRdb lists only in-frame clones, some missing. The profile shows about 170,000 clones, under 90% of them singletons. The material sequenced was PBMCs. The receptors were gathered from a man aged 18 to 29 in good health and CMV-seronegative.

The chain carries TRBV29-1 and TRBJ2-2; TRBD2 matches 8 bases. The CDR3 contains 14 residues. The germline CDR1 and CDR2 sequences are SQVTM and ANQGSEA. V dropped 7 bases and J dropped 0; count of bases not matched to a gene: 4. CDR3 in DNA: TGCAGCGCAAGCGGGGGCCCGAACACCGGGGAGCTGTTTTTT. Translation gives CSASGGPNTGELFF.

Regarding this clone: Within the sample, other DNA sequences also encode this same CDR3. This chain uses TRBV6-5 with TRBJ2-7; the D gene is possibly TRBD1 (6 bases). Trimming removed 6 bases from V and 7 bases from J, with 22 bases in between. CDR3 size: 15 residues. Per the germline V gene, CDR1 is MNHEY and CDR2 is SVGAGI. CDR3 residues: CASRFDRLGLGEQYF. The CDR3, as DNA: TGTGCCAGCAGATTCGACAGGTTGGGGCTAGGGGAGCAGTACTTC.

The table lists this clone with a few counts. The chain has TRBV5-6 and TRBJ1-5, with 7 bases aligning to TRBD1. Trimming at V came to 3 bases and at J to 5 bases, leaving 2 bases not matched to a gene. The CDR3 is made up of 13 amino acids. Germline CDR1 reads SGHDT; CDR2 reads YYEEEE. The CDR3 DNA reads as TGTGCCAGCAGCTCAGACAGGGATCAGCCCCAGCATTTT. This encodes CASSSDRDQPQHF. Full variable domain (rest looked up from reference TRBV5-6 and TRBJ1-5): DAGVTQSPTHLIKTRGQQVTLRCSPKSGHDTVSWYQQALGQGPQFIFQYYEEEERQRGNFPDRFSGHQFPNYSSELNVNALLLGDSALYLCASSSDRDQPQHFGDGTRLSIL.